Listed below are T cell receptor beta chains from one sample, sequenced in a study of cytomegalovirus exposure and HLA in healthy donors. Assay used: immunoSEQ multiplex PCR; TCRdb lists only in-frame clones, some missing. Of around 50,000 clones in the sample, around 94% are singletons; the top ten hold approximately 7.8%. Sequencing was carried out using PBMCs. Every receptor here comes from a young woman in good health and CMV-seropositive. Each CDR3 is given with its conserved first and last residue. Each record gives: V gene, J gene, D gene, CDR3 protein. The D gene is left open where the match is weak.

>TRBV27|TRBJ2-2|TRBD2
CASRFRLAGDTGELFF
>TRBV5-6|TRBJ1-1|TRBD1
CASSSTGQGGDTEAFF
>TRBV9|TRBJ2-1|TRBD2
CASSAISGGNEQFF
>TRBV2|TRBJ1-5|TRBD1
CASRSPGTGGAEDQPQHF
>TRBV7-9|TRBJ1-3|TRBD1
CASSGRDRGPGNTIYF
>TRBV5-1|TRBJ1-1|TRBD1
CASSLGQGRNTEAFF
>TRBV5-4|TRBJ2-7|-
CASSPVNAEQYF
>TRBV9|TRBJ1-2|TRBD1
CASSGGQSSGYTF
>TRBV28|TRBJ1-2|-
CASRISGQGMSPGYTF
>TRBV30|TRBJ2-7|TRBD2
CAWARASGAFYEQYF
>TRBV7-2|TRBJ2-5|TRBD1
CASSLTGMVETQYF
>TRBV19|TRBJ2-1|TRBD1
CASRPRDRVTHNEQFF
>TRBV28|TRBJ1-1|-
CASTFPDRNTEAFF
>TRBV18|TRBJ2-1|TRBD2
CASSRPTSGRFGNEQFF
>TRBV19|TRBJ1-1|-
CASSIRGGGTEAFF
>TRBV11-3|TRBJ2-1|TRBD2
CASSLGRTGTKFYNEQFF
>TRBV9|TRBJ1-1|-
CASSTRWGDTEAFF
>TRBV15|TRBJ1-5|-
CATSRDRDQPQHF
>TRBV21-1|TRBJ1-6|-
CASSKAIADRDNSPLHF
>TRBV28|TRBJ2-5|-
CASSLIREWETQYF
>TRBV9|TRBJ2-6|-
CASSALEGGANVLTF
>TRBV28|TRBJ2-1|TRBD2
CASSGTSGNNEQFF
>TRBV6-4|TRBJ2-3|-
CASSEVSGSTDTQYF
>TRBV11-1|TRBJ2-7|TRBD1
CASSLGRGTSYEQYF
>TRBV19|TRBJ2-1|TRBD2
CASSTSGSRHEQFF